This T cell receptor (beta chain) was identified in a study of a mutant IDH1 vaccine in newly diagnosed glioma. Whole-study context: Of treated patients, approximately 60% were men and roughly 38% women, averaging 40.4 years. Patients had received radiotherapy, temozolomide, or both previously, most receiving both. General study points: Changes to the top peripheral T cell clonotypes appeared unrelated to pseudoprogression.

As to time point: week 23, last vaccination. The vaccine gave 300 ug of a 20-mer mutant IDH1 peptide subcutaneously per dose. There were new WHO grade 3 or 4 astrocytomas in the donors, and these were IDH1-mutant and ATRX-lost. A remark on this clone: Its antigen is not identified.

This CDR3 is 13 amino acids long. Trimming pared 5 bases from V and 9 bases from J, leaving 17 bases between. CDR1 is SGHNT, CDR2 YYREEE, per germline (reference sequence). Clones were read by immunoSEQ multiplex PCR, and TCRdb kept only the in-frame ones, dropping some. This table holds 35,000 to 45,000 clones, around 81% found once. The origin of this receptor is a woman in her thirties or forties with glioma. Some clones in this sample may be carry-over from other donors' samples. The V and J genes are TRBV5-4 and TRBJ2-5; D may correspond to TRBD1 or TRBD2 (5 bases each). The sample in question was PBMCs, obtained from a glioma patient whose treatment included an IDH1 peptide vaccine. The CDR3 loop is CASSSGTVPSQYF. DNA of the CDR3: TGTGCCAGCAGTTCCGGGACGGTCCCTTCCCAGTACTTC.